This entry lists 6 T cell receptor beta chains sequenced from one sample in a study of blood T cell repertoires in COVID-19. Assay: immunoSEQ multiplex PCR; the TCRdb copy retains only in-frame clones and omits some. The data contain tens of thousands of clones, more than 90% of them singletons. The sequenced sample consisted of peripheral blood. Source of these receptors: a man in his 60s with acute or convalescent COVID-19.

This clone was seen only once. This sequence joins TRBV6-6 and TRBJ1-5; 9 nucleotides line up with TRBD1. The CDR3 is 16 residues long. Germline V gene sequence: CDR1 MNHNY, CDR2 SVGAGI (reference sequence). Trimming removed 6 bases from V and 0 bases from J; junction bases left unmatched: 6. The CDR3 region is CASSPQGAISNQPQHF. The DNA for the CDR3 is TGTGCCAGCAGCCCACAGGGGGCGATTAGCAATCAGCCCCAGCATTTT.

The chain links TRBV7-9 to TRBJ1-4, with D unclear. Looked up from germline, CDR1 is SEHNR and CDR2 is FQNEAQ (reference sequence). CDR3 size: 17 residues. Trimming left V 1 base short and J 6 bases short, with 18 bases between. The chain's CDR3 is CASSLVIGRGVDEKLFF. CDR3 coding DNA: TGTGCCAGCAGCTTAGTTATTGGTCGGGGTGTCGATGAAAAACTGTTTTTT.

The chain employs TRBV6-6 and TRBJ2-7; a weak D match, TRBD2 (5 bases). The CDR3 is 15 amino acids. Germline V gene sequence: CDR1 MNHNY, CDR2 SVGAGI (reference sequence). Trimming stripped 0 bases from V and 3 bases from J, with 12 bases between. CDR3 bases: TGTGCCAGCAGTTACTCGGGAGCCAATCGCTACGAGCAGTACTTC. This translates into CASSYSGANRYEQYF.

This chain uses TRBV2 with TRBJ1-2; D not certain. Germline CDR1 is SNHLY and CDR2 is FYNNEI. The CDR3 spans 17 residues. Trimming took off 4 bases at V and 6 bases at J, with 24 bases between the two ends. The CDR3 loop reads CASSADSSERISDGYTF. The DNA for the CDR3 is TGTGCCAGCAGTGCGGACTCCTCGGAACGTATTTCGGATGGCTACACCTTC.

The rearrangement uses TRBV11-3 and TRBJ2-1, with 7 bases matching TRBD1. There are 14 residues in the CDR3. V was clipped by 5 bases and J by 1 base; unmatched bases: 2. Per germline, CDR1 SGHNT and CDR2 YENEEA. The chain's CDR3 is CASSPTGSYNEQFF. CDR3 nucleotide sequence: TGTGCCAGCAGCCCGACAGGGTCCTACAATGAGCAGTTCTTC.

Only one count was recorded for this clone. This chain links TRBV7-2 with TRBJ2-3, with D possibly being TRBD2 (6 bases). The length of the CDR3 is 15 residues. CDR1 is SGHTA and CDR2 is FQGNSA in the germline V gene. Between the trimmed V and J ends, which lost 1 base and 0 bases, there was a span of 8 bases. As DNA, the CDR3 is TGTGCCAGCAGCTTAGTGGCGGGGAGCACAGATACGCAGTATTTT. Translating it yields CASSLVAGSTDTQYF.